This T cell receptor beta chain is drawn from a study of T cells after yellow fever vaccination (dated by TCRdb to between 2018 and 2020). With respect to the entire study: The SMART-Seq v4 Ultra Low Input RNA kit was used to prepare libraries from fractions with low cell numbers. Blood was collected at multiple timepoints before and after primary and secondary immunization, and bulk PBMC replicates and cell subsets were isolated. Two healthy male donors made up the cohort, one aged 18 to 30 years and the other aged 30 to 40 years. To follow T-cell clones before and after primary and booster YFV17D yellow fever vaccination, bulk TCR alpha and beta repertoires were sequenced over time. Broad study findings and their caveats: A small share of clonotypes was detected in both CD4 and CD8 compartments, with the overlap likely arising from convergent recombination. Because the study included only a couple of donors, the extent to which the findings can be generalized is limited. Most clones expanded after primary vaccination were re-detected after the booster (96% of CD4 and about nine tenths of CD8), suggesting broad memory maintenance. Computational filtering was required because FACS-sorted repertoires could contain abundant contaminating clonotypes from the bulk population. Compared with the primary T-cell response, the secondary T-cell response was weaker but faster, peaking on day 5 rather than day 15.

The treatment or condition tag for this specimen amounts to: live attenuated yellow fever vaccine strain. At every blood-draw timepoint, two biological replicates of bulk PBMCs were collected. A standard Ficoll-Paque protocol was used to isolate PBMCs from peripheral blood. TriZol was used to extract RNA from bulk PBMCs, CD4 and CD8 fractions, and dextramer-positive and dextramer-negative fractions. The data were produced on an Illumina NovaSeq 6000. TCR cDNA was made using 5'RACE template switching, a step that added a universal primer site and unique molecular identifiers. Priming of cDNA synthesis was performed from both the TCR alpha and TCR beta constant segments. Libraries were amplified in two PCR steps, with sample barcodes and sequencing adapters added in the second step. Sequencing of libraries was performed on Illumina HiSeq 2500 (2x100 bp) or NovaSeq (2x150 bp). On the study's bioinformatics: Reads were demultiplexed and collapsed into UMI consensus sequences with MIGEC, and V(D)J alignment was performed with MiXCR. Vaccine-responding clonotypes were identified with edgeR using replicate PBMC samples, with FDR below 0.01 and a log2 fold change above 5 up to day 15 being required. Each bulk clonotype received a CD4 or CD8 identity based on whether the sequenced CD4 or CD8 repertoire contained that clonotype at higher abundance. The public reads were reprocessed in TCRdb via fastp at Q25 and MiXCR, keeping in-frame beta chains. Every entry covers one CDR3 protein and lists the most common genes and DNA from its rows. TCRdb assigned the V and J calls; the authors' analysis was not used. The sample table lists some 350,000 distinct CDR3 sequences, approximately 4.2% of them with a count of one. The ten largest make up approximately 25% of the sample.

Taken from cysteine to phenylalanine, the CDR3 has 15 residues. Only CDR3 DNA remains: 45 bases, in frame from the first base. The trim is 3 bases for V and 5 bases for J, with a gap of 17 bases between the germline ends. About this clonotype: Its antigen specificity is not known. The sample holds no much larger clone one base away, and base qualities are not on file.

In this chain, TRBV12-3 or TRBV12-4 is recombined with TRBJ2-7; matching of 6 bases hints at TRBD1 as the D gene. The sequence derives from a man aged 18-30 years who received the YFV17D yellow fever vaccine. The specimen comprised PBMCs, sampled 5 days after the yellow fever booster vaccination. The CDR3 corresponds to CASSFGRGINDEQYF. The sequence in DNA is TGTGCCAGCAGTTTTGGCAGGGGCATTAACGACGAGCAGTACTTC.